These 21 T cell receptor beta chains came from one sample sequenced in a study of blood T cell repertoires in COVID-19. Some clones are missing from TCRdb's copy, which holds only in-frame ones; the method was immunoSEQ multiplex PCR. Of some 330,000 clones in the sample, roughly 90% are singletons; the top ten hold roughly 18%. The sequencing input was PBMCs or T cells enriched from blood (not recorded which). The receptors derive from a woman aged 25-40 years who had recovered from COVID-19.

In this sample, this clone turned up once. The gene calls are TRBV7-2 and TRBJ2-7; TRBD2 is a possible D gene (8 bases). The germline CDR1 and CDR2 sequences are SGHTA and FQGNSA. V lost 6 bases to trimming and J lost 4 bases, with 19 bases between them. This CDR3 has 15 amino acids. For the CDR3, the DNA is TGTGCCAGCAGGGGCGGGGGGACAGTACAATACGAGCAGTACTTC. This translates into CASRGGGTVQYEQYF.

The table lists this clone with a few counts. V usage is TRBV6-1 and J usage is TRBJ1-5; the match to TRBD1 covers 8 bases. CDR3 length: 15 amino acids. J was trimmed by 7 bases and V by 3 bases; bases with no gene match: 8. Germline values: CDR1 MNHNS, CDR2 SASEGT. This chain's CDR3 is CASSETRQGNQPQHF. In DNA, the CDR3 is TGTGCCAGCAGTGAGACAAGACAGGGGAACCAGCCCCAGCATTTT.

V usage is TRBV4-3 and J usage is TRBJ1-4, with D tentatively TRBD1 (5 bases). This CDR3 is built from 14 residues. Looked up from germline, CDR1 is LGHNA and CDR2 is YSLEER. Deletions cut 3 bases from V and 5 bases from J, with 10 bases between. The CDR3 region is CASSQTNRNEKLFF. CDR3 nucleotides: TGCGCCAGCAGCCAGACGAACAGGAATGAAAAACTGTTTTTT.

The rearrangement joins TRBV7-2 to TRBJ2-5, with D possibly matching TRBD1 (5 bases). The V gene's germline CDR1 is SGHTA and CDR2 FQGNSA. Trimming left V 1 base short and J 3 bases short, with 6 bases between. The CDR3 is made up of 13 amino acids. The CDR3 nucleotides are TGTGCCAGCAGCTTAGTCAGGGAAGAGACCCAGTACTTC. It is translated as CASSLVREETQYF. Complete variable domain (other parts from reference TRBV7-2 and TRBJ2-5): GAGVSQSPSNKVTEKGKDVELRCDPISGHTALYWYRQSLGQGLEFLIYFQGNSAPDKSGLPSDRFSAERTGGSVSTLTIQRTQQEDSAVYLCASSLVREETQYFGPGTRLLVL.

The chain has TRBV28 and TRBJ2-2; a weak D match, TRBD1 (5 bases). The CDR3 contains 14 residues. Germline CDR1 reads MDHEN; CDR2 reads SYDVKM. Trimming pared 4 bases from V and 3 bases from J, leaving 9 bases between. The CDR3 reads CASSWGTYTGELFF. CDR3 nucleotides: TGTGCCAGCAGTTGGGGCACATACACCGGGGAGCTGTTTTTT.

This CDR3 reads CASSYTYRVQETQYF. CDR3 coding DNA: TGCGCCAGCAGCTACACATACCGGGTCCAAGAGACCCAGTACTTC. The chain couples TRBV4-3 to TRBJ2-5; D gene ambiguous. V lost 5 bases and J 1 base, leaving 14 bases between the germline ends. The CDR3 has 15 amino acids. The germline gives CDR1 LGHNA, CDR2 YSLEER.

The V and J genes are TRBV28 and TRBJ2-3, with TRBD2 as a possible D gene (6 bases). Looked up from germline, CDR1 is MDHEN and CDR2 is SYDVKM. The CDR3 contains 15 residues. V lost 3 bases, J lost 2 bases, and 12 bases lay in between. For the CDR3, the DNA is TGTGCCAGCAGTTTTGGTGCGGGATTCACAGATACGCAGTATTTT. It translates to CASSFGAGFTDTQYF.

This chain joins TRBV27 and TRBJ2-7, with a weak D call TRBD2 (6 bases). Trimming left V 1 base short and J 5 bases short, with 9 bases between. The CDR3 consists of 13 residues. Germline V lookup: CDR1 MNHEY, CDR2 SMNVEV (reference sequence). The CDR3 DNA reads as TGTGCCAGCAGTTTATGGCGGGACCACGAGCAGTACTTC. Residues: CASSLWRDHEQYF.

The chain has TRBV29-1 and TRBJ1-3, with D unclear. The germline V gene has CDR1 SQVTM and CDR2 ANQGSEA. Trimming cost V 4 bases and J 0 bases, with 7 bases left between them. The CDR3 loop spans 13 amino acids. CDR3 residues: CSVAEYSGNTIYF. CDR3 DNA: TGCAGCGTTGCCGAGTACTCTGGAAACACCATATATTTT.

The V gene is TRBV7-9, the J gene TRBJ1-3, with a possible D match to TRBD1 (6 bases). CDR3 size: 16 residues. Germline V gene lookup returns CDR1 SEHNR and CDR2 FQNEAQ (reference sequence). V lost 5 bases and J 4 bases, leaving 18 bases between the germline ends. The CDR3 protein is CASSLQGITSGNTIYF. The CDR3 DNA is TGTGCCAGCAGCCTCCAGGGGATCACGTCCGGAAACACCATATATTTT.

The J gene is TRBJ1-3, the V gene TRBV9; 8 bases align to TRBD1. Germline-derived CDR1 and CDR2 are SGDLS and YYNGEE. The length of the CDR3 is 14 residues. Trimming took 4 bases from V and 4 from J; bases not matched to a gene: 4. The CDR3 reads CASSQGQGGNTIYF. In nucleotides, the CDR3 is TGTGCCAGCAGCCAAGGACAGGGAGGAAACACCATATATTTT.

The chain recombines TRBV18 with TRBJ2-3, with a weak D call TRBD2 (5 bases). Trimming removed 8 bases at V and 4 bases at J, with 7 bases between. The CDR3 totals 11 residues. Germline V CDR1 and CDR2: KGHSH, LQKENI. In nucleotides, the CDR3 is TGTGCCAGCGCGCGGGCAGATACGCAGTATTTT. This translates into CASARADTQYF.

V usage is TRBV9 and J usage is TRBJ2-7; a weak D match, TRBD1 (6 bases). With 4 bases removed from V and 2 bases from J, the gap between germline ends came to 13 bases. The V gene's germline CDR1 is SGDLS and CDR2 YYNGEE. This CDR3 contains 14 residues. CDR3 region: CASSPGTTTYEQYF. In DNA form, the CDR3 reads TGTGCCAGCAGCCCCGGGACAACCACCTACGAGCAGTACTTC.

V is TRBV3-1 (or the pseudogene TRBV3-2) and J is TRBJ1-3; D is undetermined. V shed 2 bases and J shed 0 bases, with 14 bases lying between them. The germline V gene has CDR1 LGHDT and CDR2 YNNKEL (reference sequence). This CDR3 has 17 amino acids. CDR3 sequence reads: CASSQFSGEVSGNTIYF. The CDR3 DNA reads TGTGCCAGCAGCCAATTTTCGGGAGAGGTCTCTGGAAACACCATATATTTT.

The chain employs TRBV27 and TRBJ2-7; 8 bases are shared with TRBD1. With V trimmed by 4 bases and J by 2 bases, 10 bases remained unmatched. The germline V gene has CDR1 MNHEY and CDR2 SMNVEV (reference sequence). CDR3 length equals 16 residues. This CDR3 reads CASSSEFRGPPYEQYF. The CDR3 DNA follows: TGTGCCAGCAGTTCCGAATTCAGGGGGCCTCCCTACGAGCAGTACTTC.

CDR3 amino acids: CASSAPMGTTEQYF. The CDR3, as DNA: TGTGCCAGCAGTGCCCCAATGGGGACAACTGAGCAGTACTTC. The chain joins TRBV28 to TRBJ2-7, with D tentatively TRBD1 (6 bases). The CDR3 is 14 amino acids. V was shortened by 5 bases and J by 7 bases, with 18 bases between the two germline ends. Germline-derived CDR1 and CDR2 are MDHEN and SYDVKM.

V usage is TRBV28 and J usage is TRBJ1-1; 7 bases fit TRBD1. CDR1 and CDR2 (germline): MDHEN, SYDVKM. The length of the CDR3 is 14 residues. With 6 bases clipped from V and 1 base from J, the junction kept 5 bases outside the gene matches. CDR3 residues: CASRDHRGNTEAFF. CDR3 coding DNA: TGTGCCAGCAGGGACCACAGGGGGAACACTGAAGCTTTCTTT.

V gene TRBV5-5 combines with J gene TRBJ1-2; the D gene is possibly TRBD1 (5 bases). There are 16 residues in the CDR3. V gave up 0 bases and J gave up 0 bases, with 12 bases separating them. The germline CDR1 and CDR2 sequences are SGHKS and YYEKEE (reference sequence). CDR3 sequence (DNA): TGTGCCAGCAGCTTGGGGACATCGCTTACTAACTATGGCTACACCTTC. Translated: CASSLGTSLTNYGYTF.

This clone was counted between two and nine times. This rearrangement joins TRBV6-6 to TRBJ2-3, with 14 nucleotides matching TRBD2. V shed 4 bases, J shed 6 bases, and the junction held 3 bases outside the gene matches. The V gene's germline CDR1 is MNHNY and CDR2 SVGAGI (reference sequence). The CDR3 sequence is 15 residues long. The CDR3 DNA sequence: TGTGCCAGCAGTTTGACTAGCGGGAGGGGGGATACGCAGTATTTT. Translating gives CASSLTSGRGDTQYF.

The chain is built from TRBV2 and TRBJ1-3; perhaps TRBD1 as D (6 bases). The CDR3 has 15 residues. Germline assignment: CDR1 SNHLY and CDR2 FYNNEI. Trimming took off 6 bases at V and 4 bases at J, with 16 bases between the two ends. The CDR3 region has the DNA TGTGCCAGCAGGGTGGGACAATCTTCGGGAAACACCATATATTTT. Translation: CASRVGQSSGNTIYF.

This sequence joins TRBV15 and TRBJ2-5, with 15 nucleotides matching TRBD2. J gave up 4 bases and V 4 bases, and 10 bases lay outside the gene matches. The CDR3 covers 18 residues. CDR1 LNHNV and CDR2 YYDKDF come from the germline V gene (reference sequence). The chain's CDR3 is CATSTGSGLAGGRETQYF. The CDR3 DNA is TGTGCCACCAGCACCGGAAGTGGACTAGCGGGGGGGAGAGAGACCCAGTACTTC.